One TCR beta chain is described in this entry. Looked up from germline, CDR1 is SQVTM and CDR2 is ANQGSEA. The ends were cut back, 2 bases at V and 9 bases at J, with 8 bases in the middle. The CDR3 loop spans 11 amino acids. Clones were read by immunoSEQ multiplex PCR, and TCRdb kept only the in-frame ones, dropping some. Here the sample spans roughly 190,000 clones, approximately 90% being singletons. The data are from a study of blood T cell repertoires in COVID-19. Background on the study: From T cells, B-cell-depleted T cells, or PBMCs came the material, which was cDNA or gDNA.

The sequence was obtained from a middle-aged man with active or convalescent COVID-19. Sequencing used peripheral blood. The chain recombines TRBV29-1 with TRBJ1-3; no reliable D call. In DNA, the CDR3 is TGCAGCGTTGAAATTACTTCCACCATATATTTT. Protein product: CSVEITSTIYF.